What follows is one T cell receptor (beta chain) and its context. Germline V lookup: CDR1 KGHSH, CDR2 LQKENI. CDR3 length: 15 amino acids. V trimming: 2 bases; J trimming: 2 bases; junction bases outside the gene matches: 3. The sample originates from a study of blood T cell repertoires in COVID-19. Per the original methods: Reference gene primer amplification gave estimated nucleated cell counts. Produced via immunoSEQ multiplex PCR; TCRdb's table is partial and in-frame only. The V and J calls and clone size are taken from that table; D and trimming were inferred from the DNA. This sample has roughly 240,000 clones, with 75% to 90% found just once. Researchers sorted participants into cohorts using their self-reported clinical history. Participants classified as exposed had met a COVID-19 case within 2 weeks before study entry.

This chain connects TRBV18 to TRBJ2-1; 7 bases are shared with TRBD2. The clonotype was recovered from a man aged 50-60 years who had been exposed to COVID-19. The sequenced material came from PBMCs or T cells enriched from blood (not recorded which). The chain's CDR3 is CASSPSSGPYNEQFF. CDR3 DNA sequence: TGTGCCAGCTCACCATCTAGCGGTCCCTACAATGAGCAGTTCTTC.